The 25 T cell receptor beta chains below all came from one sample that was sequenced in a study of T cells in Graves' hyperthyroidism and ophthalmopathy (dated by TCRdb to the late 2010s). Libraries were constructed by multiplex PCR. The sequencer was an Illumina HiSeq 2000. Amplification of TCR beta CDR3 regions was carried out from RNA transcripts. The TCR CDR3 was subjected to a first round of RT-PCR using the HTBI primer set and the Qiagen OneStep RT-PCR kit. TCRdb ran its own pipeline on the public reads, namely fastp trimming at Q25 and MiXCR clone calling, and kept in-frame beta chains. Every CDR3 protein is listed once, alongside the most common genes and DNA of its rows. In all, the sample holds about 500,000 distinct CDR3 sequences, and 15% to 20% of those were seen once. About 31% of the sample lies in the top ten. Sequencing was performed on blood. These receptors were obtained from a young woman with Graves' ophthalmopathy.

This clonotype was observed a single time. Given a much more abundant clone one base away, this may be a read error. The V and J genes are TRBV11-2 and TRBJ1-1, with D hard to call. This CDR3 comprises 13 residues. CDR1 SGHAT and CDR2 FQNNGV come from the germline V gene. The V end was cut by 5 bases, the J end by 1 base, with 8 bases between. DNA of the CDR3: TGTGCCAGCAGCCACGGGGAGAACACTGAAGCTTTCTTT. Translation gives CASSHGENTEAFF.

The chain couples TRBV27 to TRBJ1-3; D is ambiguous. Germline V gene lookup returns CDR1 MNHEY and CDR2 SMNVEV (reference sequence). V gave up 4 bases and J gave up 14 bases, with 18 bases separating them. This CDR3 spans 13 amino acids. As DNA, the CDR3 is TGTGCCAGCAGTTATACTCCCTACGGTCTCTTATATTTT. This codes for CASSYTPYGLLYF.

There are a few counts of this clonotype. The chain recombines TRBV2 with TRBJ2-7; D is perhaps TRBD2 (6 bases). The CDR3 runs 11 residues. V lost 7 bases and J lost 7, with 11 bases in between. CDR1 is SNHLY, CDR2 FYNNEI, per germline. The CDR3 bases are TGTGCCAGCATACGGGGGTGGGAGCAGTACTTC. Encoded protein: CASIRGWEQYF.

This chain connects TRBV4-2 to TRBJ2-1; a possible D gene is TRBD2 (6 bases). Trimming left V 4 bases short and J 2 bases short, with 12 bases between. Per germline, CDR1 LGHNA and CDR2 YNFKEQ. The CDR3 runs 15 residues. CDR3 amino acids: CASSLQREAYNEQFF. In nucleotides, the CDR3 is TGTGCCAGCAGCCTCCAGAGGGAGGCCTACAATGAGCAGTTCTTC.

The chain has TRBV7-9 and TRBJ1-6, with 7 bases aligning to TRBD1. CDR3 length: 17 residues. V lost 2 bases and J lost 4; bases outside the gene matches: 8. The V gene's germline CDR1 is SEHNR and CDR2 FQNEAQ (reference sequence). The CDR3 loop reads CASSLSTGTEYNSPLHF. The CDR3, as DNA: TGTGCCAGCAGCTTATCCACCGGGACAGAGTATAATTCACCCCTCCACTTT.

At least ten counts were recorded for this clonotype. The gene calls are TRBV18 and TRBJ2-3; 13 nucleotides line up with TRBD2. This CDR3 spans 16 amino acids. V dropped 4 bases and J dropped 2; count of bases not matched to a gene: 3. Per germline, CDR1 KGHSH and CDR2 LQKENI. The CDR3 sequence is CASSRGLAGFTDTQYF. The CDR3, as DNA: TGTGCCAGCTCACGGGGACTAGCGGGATTCACAGATACGCAGTATTTT.

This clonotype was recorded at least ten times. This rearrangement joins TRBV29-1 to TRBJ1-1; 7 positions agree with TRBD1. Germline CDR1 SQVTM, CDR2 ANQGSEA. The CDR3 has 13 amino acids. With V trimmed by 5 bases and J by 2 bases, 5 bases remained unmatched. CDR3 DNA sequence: TGCAGCGTTAACAGGGGACTTAACACTGAAGCTTTCTTT. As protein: CSVNRGLNTEAFF.

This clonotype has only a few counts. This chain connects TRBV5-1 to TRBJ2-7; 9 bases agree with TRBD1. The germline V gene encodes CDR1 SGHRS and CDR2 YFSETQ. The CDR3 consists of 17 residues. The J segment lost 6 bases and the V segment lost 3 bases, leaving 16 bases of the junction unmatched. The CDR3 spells CASSSSQGGQGPSEQYF. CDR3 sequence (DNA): TGCGCCAGCAGCTCCTCCCAGGGGGGACAGGGCCCCTCCGAGCAGTACTTC.

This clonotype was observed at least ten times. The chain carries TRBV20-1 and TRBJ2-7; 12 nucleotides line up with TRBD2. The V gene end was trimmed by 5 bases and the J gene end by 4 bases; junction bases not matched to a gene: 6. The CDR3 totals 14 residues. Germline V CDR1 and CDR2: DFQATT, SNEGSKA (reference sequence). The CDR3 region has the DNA TGCAGTGCTGTCGGACTAGCGGGAAAGTACGAGCAGTACTTC. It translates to CSAVGLAGKYEQYF.

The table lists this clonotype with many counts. CDR3: CASSPPGGEPQHF. CDR3 in DNA: TGTGCCAGCAGTCCTCCGGGGGGGGAGCCCCAGCATTTT. The chain carries TRBV12-3 or TRBV12-4 and TRBJ1-5, with TRBD1 as a possible D gene (5 bases). The V gene lost 5 bases and the J gene lost 8 bases, with 13 bases spanning the gap. The CDR3 totals 13 residues.

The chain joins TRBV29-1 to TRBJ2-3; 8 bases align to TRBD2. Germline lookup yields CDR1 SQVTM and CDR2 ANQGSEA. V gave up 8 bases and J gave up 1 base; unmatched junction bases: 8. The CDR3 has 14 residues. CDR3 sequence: CSLLGGVGTDTQYF. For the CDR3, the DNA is TGCAGCCTCCTCGGGGGGGTCGGCACAGATACGCAGTATTTT.

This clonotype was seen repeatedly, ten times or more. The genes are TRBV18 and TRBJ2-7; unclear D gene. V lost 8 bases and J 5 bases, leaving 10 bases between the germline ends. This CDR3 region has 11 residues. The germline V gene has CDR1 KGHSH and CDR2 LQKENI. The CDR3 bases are TGTGCCAGCGCCTACAAGGACGAGCAGTACTTC. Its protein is CASAYKDEQYF. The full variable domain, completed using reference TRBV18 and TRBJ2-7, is NAGVMQNPRHLVRRRGQEARLRCSPMKGHSHVYWYRQLPEEGLKFMVYLQKENIIDESGMPKERFSAEFPKEGPSILRIQQVVRGDSAAYFCASAYKDEQYFGPGTRLTVT.

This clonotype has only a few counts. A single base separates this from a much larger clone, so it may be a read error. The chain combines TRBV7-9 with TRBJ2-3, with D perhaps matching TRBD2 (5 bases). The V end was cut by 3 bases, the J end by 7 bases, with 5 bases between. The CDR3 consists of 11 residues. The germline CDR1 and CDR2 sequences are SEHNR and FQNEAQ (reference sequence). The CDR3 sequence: CASSLDYTQYF. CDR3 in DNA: TGTGCCAGCAGCTTGGACTATACGCAGTATTTT.

The CDR3 DNA follows: TGTGCCAGCAGCTTAGCCGGGACTAGCGGTGTCGGGGAGCTGTTTTTT. Translating gives CASSLAGTSGVGELFF. The chain carries TRBV7-2 and TRBJ2-2; 11 bases agree with TRBD2. From germline, CDR1 is SGHTA and CDR2 FQGNSA. Trimming cost V 0 bases and J 7 bases; bases outside gene matches: 4. This CDR3 has 16 residues.

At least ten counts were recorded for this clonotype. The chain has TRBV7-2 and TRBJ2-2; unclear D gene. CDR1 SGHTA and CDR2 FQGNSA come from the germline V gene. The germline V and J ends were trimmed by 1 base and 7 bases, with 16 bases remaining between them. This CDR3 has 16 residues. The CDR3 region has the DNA TGTGCCAGCAGCTTAGAAGAAAATTCAGGCCTCGGGGAGCTGTTTTTT. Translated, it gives CASSLEENSGLGELFF.

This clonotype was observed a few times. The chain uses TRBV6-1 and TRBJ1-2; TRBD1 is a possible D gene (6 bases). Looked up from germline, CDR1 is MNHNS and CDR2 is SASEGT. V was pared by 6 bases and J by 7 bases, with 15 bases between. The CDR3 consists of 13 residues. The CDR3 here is CASRMGTTVGYTF. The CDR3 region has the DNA TGTGCCAGCAGAATGGGGACAACGGTTGGCTACACCTTC.

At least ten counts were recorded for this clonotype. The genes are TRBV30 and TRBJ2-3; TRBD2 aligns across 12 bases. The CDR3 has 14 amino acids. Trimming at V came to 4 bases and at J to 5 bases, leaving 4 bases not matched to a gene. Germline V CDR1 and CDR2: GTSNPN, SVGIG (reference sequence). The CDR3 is CAWNPSGRGDTQYF. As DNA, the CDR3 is TGTGCCTGGAACCCTAGCGGGAGGGGAGATACGCAGTATTTT. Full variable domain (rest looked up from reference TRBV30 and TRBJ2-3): SQTIHQWPATLVQPVGSPLSLECTVEGTSNPNLYWYRQAAGRGLQLLFYSVGIGQISSEVPQNLSASRPQDRQFILSSKKLLLSDSGFYLCAWNPSGRGDTQYFGPGTRLTVL.

CDR3 DNA: TGTGCCAGCAGTCCGAGGTCCCACGACAGGCGGCGCAATCAGCCCCAGCATTTT. Translated: CASSPRSHDRRRNQPQHF. The chain combines TRBV6-2 or TRBV6-3 with TRBJ1-5, with D possibly TRBD1 on 6 matching bases. V shed 5 bases and J shed 2 bases, with 22 bases lying between them. Germline-derived CDR1 and CDR2 are MNHEY and SVGEGT. The CDR3 loop spans 18 amino acids.

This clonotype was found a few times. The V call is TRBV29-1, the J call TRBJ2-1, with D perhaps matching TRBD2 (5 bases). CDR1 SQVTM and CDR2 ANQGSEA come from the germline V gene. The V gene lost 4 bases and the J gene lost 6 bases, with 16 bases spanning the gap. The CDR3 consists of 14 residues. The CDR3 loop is CSVVNALLANEQFF. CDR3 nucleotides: TGCAGCGTTGTTAACGCTCTCCTAGCCAATGAGCAGTTCTTC.

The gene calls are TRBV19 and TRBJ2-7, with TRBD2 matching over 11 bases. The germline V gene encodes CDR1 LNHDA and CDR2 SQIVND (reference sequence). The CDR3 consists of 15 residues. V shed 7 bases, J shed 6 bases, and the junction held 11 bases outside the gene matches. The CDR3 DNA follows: TGTGCCAGTAAAGCGTGGCTAGCGGGAGGTAGCGAGCAGTACTTC. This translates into CASKAWLAGGSEQYF.

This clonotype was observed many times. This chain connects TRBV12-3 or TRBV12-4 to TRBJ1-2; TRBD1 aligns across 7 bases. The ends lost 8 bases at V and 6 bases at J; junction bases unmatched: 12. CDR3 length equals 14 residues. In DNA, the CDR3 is TGTGCCAGCCTAAAAACCGGGACAGACGATGGCTACACCTTC. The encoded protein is CASLKTGTDDGYTF.

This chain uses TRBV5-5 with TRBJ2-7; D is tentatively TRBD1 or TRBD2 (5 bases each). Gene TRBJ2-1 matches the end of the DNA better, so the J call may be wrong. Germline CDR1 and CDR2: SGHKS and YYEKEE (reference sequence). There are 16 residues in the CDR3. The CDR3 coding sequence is TGTGCCAGCAGCTTGGGCCGGGACGGGTACTCCTACGAGCAGTTCTTC. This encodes CASSLGRDGYSYEQFF.

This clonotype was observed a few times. CDR3 amino acids: CASSVEQGARWGYTF. In DNA, the CDR3 is TGTGCCAGCAGCGTTGAACAGGGGGCGCGGTGGGGCTACACCTTC. This rearrangement joins TRBV5-4 to TRBJ1-2, with 9 bases matching TRBD1. Looked up from germline, CDR1 is SGHNT and CDR2 is YYREEE (reference sequence). The length of the CDR3 is 15 residues. Trimming took 4 bases from V and 8 from J; bases not matched to a gene: 12.

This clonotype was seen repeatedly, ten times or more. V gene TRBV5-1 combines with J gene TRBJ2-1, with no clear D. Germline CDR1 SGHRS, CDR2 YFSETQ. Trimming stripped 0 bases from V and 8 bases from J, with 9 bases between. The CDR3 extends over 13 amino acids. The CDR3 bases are TGCGCCAGCAGCTTGGCTTCTGCCTATGAGCAGTTCTTC. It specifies CASSLASAYEQFF.

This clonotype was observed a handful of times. The CDR3 region has the DNA TGTGCCAGCAGCTTAGATGTGGGGTTTGAAAAACTGTTTTTT. It codes for CASSLDVGFEKLFF. The V and J genes are TRBV7-8 and TRBJ1-4, with D unresolved. Germline CDR1 and CDR2: SGHVS and FQNEAQ. The CDR3 is 14 residues long. V was pared by 1 base and J by 7 bases, with 10 bases between.